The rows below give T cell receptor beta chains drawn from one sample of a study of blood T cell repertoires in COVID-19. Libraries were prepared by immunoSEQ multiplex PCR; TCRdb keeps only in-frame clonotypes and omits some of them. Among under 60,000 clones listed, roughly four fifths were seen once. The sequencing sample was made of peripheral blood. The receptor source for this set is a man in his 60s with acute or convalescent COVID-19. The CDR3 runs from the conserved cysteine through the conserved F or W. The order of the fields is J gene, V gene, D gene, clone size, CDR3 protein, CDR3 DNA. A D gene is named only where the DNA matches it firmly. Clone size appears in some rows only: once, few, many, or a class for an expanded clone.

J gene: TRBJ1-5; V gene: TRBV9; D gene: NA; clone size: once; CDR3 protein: CASSVSGDSNQPQHF; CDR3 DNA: TGTGCCAGCAGCGTTAGCGGGGATAGCAATCAGCCCCAGCATTTT
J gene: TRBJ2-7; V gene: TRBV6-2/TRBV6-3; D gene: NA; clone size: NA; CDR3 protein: CASSSLQDSRNEQYF; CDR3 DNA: TGTGCCAGCAGTTCCCTACAGGATTCCAGGAACGAGCAGTACTTC
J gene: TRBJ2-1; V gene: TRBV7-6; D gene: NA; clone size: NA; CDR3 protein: CASSLDRGNEQFF; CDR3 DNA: TGTGCCAGCAGCTTAGACCGAGGGAATGAGCAGTTCTTC
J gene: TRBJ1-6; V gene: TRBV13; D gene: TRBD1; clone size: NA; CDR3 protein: CASSRGTGYSPLHF; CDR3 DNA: TGTGCCAGCAGCCGGGGGACAGGGTATTCACCCCTCCACTTT
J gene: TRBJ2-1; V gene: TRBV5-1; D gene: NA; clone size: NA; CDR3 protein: CASSFARFYNEQFF; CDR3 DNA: TGCGCCAGCAGCTTTGCCAGGTTCTACAATGAGCAGTTCTTC
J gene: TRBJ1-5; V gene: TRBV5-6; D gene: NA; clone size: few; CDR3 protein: CASSLQGWSNQPQHF; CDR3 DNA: TGTGCCAGCAGCTTGCAGGGGTGGAGCAATCAGCCCCAGCATTTT
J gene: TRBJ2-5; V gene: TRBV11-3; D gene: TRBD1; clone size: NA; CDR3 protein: CASSLGTGGVETQYF; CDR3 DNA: TGTGCCAGCAGCTTAGGTACAGGGGGTGTGGAGACCCAGTACTTC
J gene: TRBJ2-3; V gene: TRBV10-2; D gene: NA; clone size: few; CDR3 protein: CASRESTTSTDTQYF; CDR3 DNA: TGCGCCAGCCGTGAGTCTACTACTAGCACAGATACGCAGTATTTT
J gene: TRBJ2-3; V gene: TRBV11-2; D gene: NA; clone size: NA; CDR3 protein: CASSSRAGASGDTQYF; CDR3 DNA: TGTGCCAGCAGCTCCAGGGCGGGGGCGTCAGGGGATACGCAGTATTTT
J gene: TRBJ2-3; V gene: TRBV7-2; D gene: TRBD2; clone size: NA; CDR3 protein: CASSPRDRGGRDTQYF; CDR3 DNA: TGTGCCAGCAGCCCTAGGGACCGGGGGGGCCGAGATACGCAGTATTTT
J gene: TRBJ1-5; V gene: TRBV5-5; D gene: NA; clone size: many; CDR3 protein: CASSSGGGLNQPQHF; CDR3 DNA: TGTGCCAGCAGCTCCGGTGGCGGACTCAATCAGCCCCAGCATTTT
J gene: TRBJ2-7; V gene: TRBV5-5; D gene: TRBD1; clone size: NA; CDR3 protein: CASSLAGQVFVYEQYF; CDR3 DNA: TGTGCCAGCAGCTTGGCTGGACAGGTCTTCGTCTACGAGCAGTACTTC
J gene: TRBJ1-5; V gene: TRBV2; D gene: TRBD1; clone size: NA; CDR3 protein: CASTSLGRGTGSNQPQHF; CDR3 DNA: TGTGCCAGCACCTCACTAGGGAGGGGGACAGGGAGCAATCAGCCCCAGCATTTT
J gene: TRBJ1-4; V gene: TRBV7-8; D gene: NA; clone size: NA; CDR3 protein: CASSSVGSNEKLFF; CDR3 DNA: TGTGCCAGCAGCTCCGTGGGCTCGAATGAAAAACTGTTTTTT
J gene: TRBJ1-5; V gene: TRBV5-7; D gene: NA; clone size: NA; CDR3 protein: CASSLEAQGESNQPQHF; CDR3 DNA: TGTGCCAGCAGCTTAGAGGCACAGGGTGAGAGCAATCAGCCCCAGCATTTT
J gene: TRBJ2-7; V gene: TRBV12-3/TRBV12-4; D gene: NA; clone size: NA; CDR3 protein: CASSLRFYEQYF; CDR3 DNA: TGTGCCAGCAGTTTACGGTTCTACGAGCAGTACTTC
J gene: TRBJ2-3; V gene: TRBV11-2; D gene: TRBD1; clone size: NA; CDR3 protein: CASIPITGGTDTQYF; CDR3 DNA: TGTGCCAGCATCCCTATTACAGGGGGCACAGATACGCAGTATTTT
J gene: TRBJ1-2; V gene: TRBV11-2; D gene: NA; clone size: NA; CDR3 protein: CASSLLGRTTNYGYTF; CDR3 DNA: TGTGCCAGCAGCTTACTAGGACGGACTACTAACTATGGCTACACCTTC
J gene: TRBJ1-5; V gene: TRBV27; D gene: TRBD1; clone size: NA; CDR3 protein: CASGDRDQPQHF; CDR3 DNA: TGTGCCAGCGGGGACAGGGATCAGCCCCAGCATTTT
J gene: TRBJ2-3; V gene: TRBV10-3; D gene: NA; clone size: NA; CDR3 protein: CAIRPSGASGTDTQYF; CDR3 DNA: TGTGCCATCAGACCATCCGGGGCTAGCGGCACAGATACGCAGTATTTT
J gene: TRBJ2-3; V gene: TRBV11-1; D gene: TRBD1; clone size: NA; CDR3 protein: CASSSGQGTVPYF; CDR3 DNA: TGTGCCAGCAGCTCGGGACAGGGTACAGTTCCGTATTTT
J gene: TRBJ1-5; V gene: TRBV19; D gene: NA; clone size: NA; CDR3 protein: CASSPLRDTNQPQHF; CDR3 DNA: TGTGCCAGTAGTCCTTTAAGGGACACCAATCAGCCCCAGCATTTT
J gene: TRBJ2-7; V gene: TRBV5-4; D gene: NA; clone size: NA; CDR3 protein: CASSSLDNPYEQYF; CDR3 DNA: TGTGCCAGCAGCTCACTGGACAATCCCTACGAGCAGTACTTC
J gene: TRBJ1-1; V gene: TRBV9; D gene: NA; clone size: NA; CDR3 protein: CASSRDMRAVVEAFF; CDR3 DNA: TGTGCCAGCAGCCGTGATATGCGGGCCGTCGTTGAAGCTTTCTTT
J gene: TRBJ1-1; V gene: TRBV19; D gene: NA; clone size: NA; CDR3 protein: CASSIKEGTEAFF; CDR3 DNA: TGTGCCAGTAGTATAAAGGAGGGGACTGAAGCTTTCTTT
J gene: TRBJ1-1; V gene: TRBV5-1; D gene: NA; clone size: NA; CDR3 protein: CASSRGTLKRTEAFF; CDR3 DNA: TGCGCCAGCAGCCGGGGGACCCTAAAGAGGACTGAAGCTTTCTTT
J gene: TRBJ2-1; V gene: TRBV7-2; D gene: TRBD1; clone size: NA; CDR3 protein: CASSLDRLNEQFF; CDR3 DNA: TGTGCCAGCAGCTTGGACAGGCTCAATGAGCAGTTCTTC
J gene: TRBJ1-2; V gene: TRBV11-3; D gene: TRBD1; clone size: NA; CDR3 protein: CASSSDDRGGYTF; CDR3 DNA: TGTGCCAGCAGCTCAGACGACAGGGGCGGCTACACCTTC
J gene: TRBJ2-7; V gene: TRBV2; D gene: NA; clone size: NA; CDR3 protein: CASTRAYEQYF; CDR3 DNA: TGTGCCAGCACTCGGGCCTACGAGCAGTACTTC
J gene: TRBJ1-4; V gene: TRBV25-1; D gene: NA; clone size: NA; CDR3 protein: CASSDPRGGGLAKLFF; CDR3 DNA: TGTGCCAGCAGTGACCCTAGGGGAGGAGGCCTGGCTAAACTGTTTTTT
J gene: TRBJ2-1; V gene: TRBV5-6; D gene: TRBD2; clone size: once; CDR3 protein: CASSLYWRGDNEQFF; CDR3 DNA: TGTGCCAGCAGCTTGTATTGGCGGGGGGACAATGAGCAGTTCTTC
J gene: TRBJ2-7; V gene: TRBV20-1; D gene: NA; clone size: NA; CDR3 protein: CSADYRDEQYF; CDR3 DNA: TGCAGTGCTGATTACAGGGACGAGCAGTACTTC